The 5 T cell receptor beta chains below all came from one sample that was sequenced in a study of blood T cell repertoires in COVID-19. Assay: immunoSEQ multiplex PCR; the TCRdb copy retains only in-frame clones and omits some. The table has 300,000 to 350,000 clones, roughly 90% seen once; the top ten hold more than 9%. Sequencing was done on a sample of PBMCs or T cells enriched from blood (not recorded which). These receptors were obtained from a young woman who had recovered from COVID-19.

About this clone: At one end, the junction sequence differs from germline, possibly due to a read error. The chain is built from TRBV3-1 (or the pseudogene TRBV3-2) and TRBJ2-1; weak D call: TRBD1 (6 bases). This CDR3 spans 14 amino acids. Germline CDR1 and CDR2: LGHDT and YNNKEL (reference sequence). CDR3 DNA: TGTGCCAGCACCCAAAGGGGGAGTAACAATGAGCAGTTCTTC. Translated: CASTQRGSNNEQFF.

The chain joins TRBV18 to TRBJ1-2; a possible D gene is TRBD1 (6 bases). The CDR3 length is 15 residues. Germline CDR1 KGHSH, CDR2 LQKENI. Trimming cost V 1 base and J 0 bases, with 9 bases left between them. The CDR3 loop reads CASSPLRDTNYGYTF. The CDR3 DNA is TGTGCCAGCTCACCACTCCGGGACACTAACTATGGCTACACCTTC.

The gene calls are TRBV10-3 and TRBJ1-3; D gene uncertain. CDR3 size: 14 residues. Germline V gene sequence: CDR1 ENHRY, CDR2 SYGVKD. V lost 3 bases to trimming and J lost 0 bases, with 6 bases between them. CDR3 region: CAISDGYSGNTIYF. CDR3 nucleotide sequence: TGTGCCATCAGTGACGGTTACTCTGGAAACACCATATATTTT.

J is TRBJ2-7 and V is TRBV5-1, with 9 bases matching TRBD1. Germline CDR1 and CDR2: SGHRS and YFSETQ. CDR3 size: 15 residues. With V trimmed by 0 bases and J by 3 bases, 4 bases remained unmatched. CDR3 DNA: TGCGCCAGCAGCTTGGGAACGGGACAGGGCTACGAGCAGTACTTC. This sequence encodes CASSLGTGQGYEQYF.

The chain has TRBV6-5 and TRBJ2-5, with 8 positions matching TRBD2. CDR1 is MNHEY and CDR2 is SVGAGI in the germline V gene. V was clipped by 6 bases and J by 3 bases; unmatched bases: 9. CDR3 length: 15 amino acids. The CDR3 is CASRTIAGIKETQYF. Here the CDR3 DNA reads TGTGCCAGCAGAACAATAGCGGGAATAAAAGAGACCCAGTACTTC.